Listed below are T cell receptor beta chains from one sample, sequenced in a study of blood T cell repertoires in COVID-19. Using immunoSEQ multiplex PCR, the repertoire was profiled, and TCRdb retains in-frame clones only, with some absent. The table records approximately 250,000 clones, around nine tenths of them present only once. The sample was peripheral blood. All receptors derive from a man aged 35 to 55 with active or convalescent COVID-19. Both conserved end residues are part of each CDR3. The D gene is left open where the match is weak. Where a row states a size, it is once, few, many or the class of an expanded clone; other rows omit it.

>TRBJ2-7|TRBD2|.|TRBV6-5
CASSSRTSGSHEQYF
TGTGCCAGCAGTTCCAGGACTAGCGGGAGCCACGAGCAGTACTTC
>TRBJ2-7|TRBD2|.|TRBV2
CASRGLVSYEQYF
TGTGCCAGCAGGGGACTAGTCTCTTACGAGCAGTACTTC
>TRBJ1-1|.|.|TRBV6-1
CASSEGPGLGGDGISEAFF
TGTGCCAGCAGTGAAGGACCAGGATTAGGGGGAGATGGTATCTCTGAAGCTTTCTTT
>TRBJ2-2|.|.|TRBV12-3/TRBV12-4
CASPPSDGELFF
TGTGCCAGCCCCCCTAGCGACGGGGAGCTGTTTTTT
>TRBJ2-5|TRBD1|.|TRBV3-1/TRBV3-2
CASSQAGQGLGETQYF
TGTGCCAGCAGCCAAGCGGGACAGGGACTTGGAGAGACCCAGTACTTC
>TRBJ1-1|.|.|TRBV11-3
CASSRQTETEAFF
TGTGCCAGCAGCAGACAGACCGAAACTGAAGCTTTCTTT
>TRBJ1-5|.|.|TRBV5-8
CASSLGQARSQPQHF
TGTGCCAGCAGCTTGGGACAGGCCAGGAGTCAGCCCCAGCATTTT
>TRBJ1-2|TRBD1|.|TRBV28
CASRQGDYGYTF
TGTGCCAGCAGGCAGGGGGACTATGGCTACACCTTC
>TRBJ2-1|.|.|TRBV3-1/TRBV3-2
CASSQGQGRMGEQFF
TGTGCCAGCAGCCAAGGGCAGGGCCGGATGGGTGAGCAGTTCTTC
>TRBJ2-1|TRBD2|few|TRBV5-1
CASSSTSGEYNEQFF
TGCGCCAGCAGCTCTACTAGCGGGGAGTACAATGAGCAGTTCTTC
>TRBJ1-2|.|.|TRBV5-1
CASSTTGSLGYTF
TGCGCCAGCAGCACGACAGGCTCCTTGGGCTACACCTTC
>TRBJ1-5|.|.|TRBV2
CASSSTAGATSQPQHF
TGTGCCAGCAGTAGTACGGCAGGGGCCACTAGTCAGCCCCAGCATTTT
>TRBJ1-2|TRBD1|.|TRBV5-4
CASSSGQDAVSYGYTF
TGTGCCAGCAGCTCGGGACAGGACGCAGTGAGCTATGGCTACACCTTC
>TRBJ1-4|TRBD1|.|TRBV5-4
CASSLAGRTGVVGKLFF
TGTGCCAGCAGCTTGGCCGGTAGGACAGGGGTAGTCGGAAAACTGTTTTTT
>TRBJ2-7|.|.|TRBV7-8
CASSLGLAPLTYEQYF
TGTGCCAGCAGCTTAGGGCTAGCGCCCCTAACCTACGAGCAGTACTTC
>TRBJ1-3|.|few|TRBV29-1
CSVKRGGISGNTIYF
TGCAGCGTCAAGAGGGGGGGGATTTCTGGAAACACCATATATTTT
>TRBJ1-1|.|.|TRBV6-5
CASSPPTGLRAEAFF
TGTGCCAGCAGCCCACCGACGGGACTAAGGGCTGAAGCTTTCTTT
>TRBJ1-2|TRBD1|.|TRBV5-4
CASSFGGGGDYGYTF
TGTGCCAGCAGCTTTGGAGGGGGCGGTGACTATGGCTACACCTTC
>TRBJ1-4|.|.|TRBV28
CASGQGNEKLFF
TGTGCCAGCGGGCAGGGGAATGAAAAACTGTTTTTT
>TRBJ2-3|.|once|TRBV6-6
CASSYSRDTQYF
TGTGCCAGCAGTTACTCGAGAGATACGCAGTATTTT
>TRBJ2-1|TRBD2|.|TRBV4-1
CASSQTSAESYNEQFF
TGCGCCAGCAGCCAAACTAGCGCTGAATCCTACAATGAGCAGTTCTTC
>TRBJ1-3|.|.|TRBV3-1/TRBV3-2
CASSPSGNTIYF
TGTGCCAGCAGCCCTTCTGGAAACACCATATATTTT
>TRBJ2-7|TRBD2|.|TRBV27
CASGSGGPPYEQYF
TGTGCCAGCGGAAGCGGGGGGCCGCCCTACGAGCAGTACTTC
>TRBJ2-7|TRBD2|.|TRBV5-4
CASSSGLAGGPTYEQYF
TGTGCCAGCAGTTCCGGACTAGCGGGAGGCCCGACGTACGAGCAGTACTTC
>TRBJ1-1|.|.|TRBV9
CASSVQGSTEAFF
TGTGCCAGCAGCGTTCAGGGGAGCACTGAAGCTTTCTTT
>TRBJ2-1|.|.|TRBV29-1
CSVGSGLGGKAQFF
TGCAGCGTAGGTAGTGGACTTGGAGGGAAGGCGCAGTTCTTC
>TRBJ2-5|.|.|TRBV7-3
CASSLEPGAPQETQYF
TGTGCCAGCAGCTTAGAGCCTGGGGCACCCCAAGAGACCCAGTACTTC
>TRBJ2-3|TRBD1|.|TRBV19
CARDRGPPDTQYF
TGTGCCAGGGACAGGGGGCCCCCAGATACGCAGTATTTT
>TRBJ1-1|.|few|TRBV5-1
CASSLAQGAEAFF
TGCGCCAGCAGCTTGGCACAGGGCGCTGAAGCTTTCTTT
>TRBJ2-2|.|.|TRBV10-1
CASSESLGELFF
TGCGCCAGCAGTGAGTCCCTAGGGGAGCTGTTTTTT
>TRBJ1-2|.|few|TRBV5-6
CASSEAPGGGYGYTF
TGTGCCAGCAGCGAGGCACCGGGCGGGGGCTATGGCTACACCTTC
>TRBJ1-4|.|.|TRBV10-3
CAISESKGATNEKLFF
TGTGCCATCAGTGAGTCGAAGGGGGCAACTAATGAAAAACTGTTTTTT
>TRBJ1-2|.|.|TRBV2
CATPPPPGRFLDTNYGYTF
TGTGCCACCCCTCCACCTCCCGGCCGTTTCCTCGACACTAACTATGGCTACACCTTC
>TRBJ1-2|TRBD1|.|TRBV5-5
CASSFPNTGGDGYTF
TGTGCCAGCAGCTTCCCGAACACAGGGGGGGATGGCTACACCTTC
>TRBJ1-1|TRBD1|once|TRBV29-1
CSGGTGGRAFF
TGCAGCGGAGGGACAGGGGGCCGAGCTTTCTTT
>TRBJ2-2|.|.|TRBV24-1
CATSAPPGQSNTGELFF
TGTGCCACCAGTGCCCCACCGGGACAATCGAACACCGGGGAGCTGTTTTTT
>TRBJ1-2|TRBD1|.|TRBV5-4
CASSSQGAGRYGYTF
TGTGCCAGCAGCTCCCAGGGGGCGGGGAGGTACGGCTACACCTTC
>TRBJ2-7|.|.|TRBV7-2
CASSDDISFEQYF
TGTGCCAGCAGCGACGACATTTCTTTTGAGCAGTACTTC
>TRBJ2-1|.|once|TRBV7-2
CASSGLEGFSYNEQFF
TGTGCCAGCAGCGGCCTGGAGGGGTTCTCCTACAATGAGCAGTTCTTC
>TRBJ2-5|TRBD1|once|TRBV5-5
CASSLRPGGETQYF
TGTGCCAGCAGCTTGAGACCAGGGGGCGAGACCCAGTACTTC
>TRBJ1-5|.|.|TRBV6-5
CASSYSRQGSQPQHF
TGTGCCAGCAGTTACTCGAGGCAGGGGAGTCAGCCCCAGCATTTT
>TRBJ1-6|.|.|TRBV6-5
CASSYGSRGWNSPLHF
TGTGCCAGCAGTTACGGCAGCCGGGGTTGGAATTCACCCCTCCACTTT
>TRBJ1-1|.|.|TRBV10-2
CASSVAGIEAFF
TGCGCCAGCAGTGTCGCAGGTATTGAAGCTTTCTTT
>TRBJ1-1|.|once|TRBV6-5
CASSTREAGRTEAFF
TGTGCCAGCAGCACAAGGGAGGCAGGGCGGACTGAAGCTTTCTTT
>TRBJ2-5|.|.|TRBV5-1
CASSWKGRGETQYF
TGCGCCAGCAGCTGGAAGGGGCGGGGTGAGACCCAGTACTTC
>TRBJ1-1|.|.|TRBV3-1/TRBV3-2
CASSQGGGVDTEAFF
TGTGCCAGCAGCCAAGGCGGGGGGGTGGACACTGAAGCTTTCTTT
>TRBJ2-7|TRBD2|.|TRBV4-1
CASSQSPVAGGSGEQYF
TGCGCCAGCAGCCAAAGTCCGGTGGCGGGGGGGTCGGGCGAGCAGTACTTC
>TRBJ2-7|TRBD1|.|TRBV6-1
CASSDSGTVGPYEQYF
TGTGCCAGCAGTGATTCCGGGACAGTGGGTCCCTACGAGCAGTACTTC
>TRBJ2-2|.|.|TRBV11-3
CASSLDLFTGELFF
TGTGCCAGCAGCCTCGACTTGTTCACCGGGGAGCTGTTTTTT
>TRBJ1-5|.|.|TRBV19
CASNQIGGTNQPQHF
TGTGCCAGCAACCAAATCGGAGGTACAAATCAGCCCCAGCATTTT
>TRBJ2-7|.|.|TRBV3-1/TRBV3-2
CASSQDPQGYSSEQYF
TGTGCCAGCAGCCAAGATCCCCAGGGGTACAGCTCCGAGCAGTACTTC
>TRBJ1-1|.|.|TRBV19
CASSISGAGLDTEAFF
TGTGCCAGTAGTATTAGTGGGGCAGGGCTGGACACTGAAGCTTTCTTT
>TRBJ1-4|.|.|TRBV27
CASSLNPRDHEKLFF
TGTGCCAGCAGTTTAAATCCCAGGGATCATGAAAAACTGTTTTTT
>TRBJ2-7|TRBD2|.|TRBV4-1
CASSHVGGGSYEQYF
TGCGCCAGCAGCCACGTGGGGGGGGGCTCCTACGAGCAGTACTTC